The entry below gives a single T cell receptor beta chain sequence along with its context. The entry originates in a study of blood T cell repertoires in COVID-19. Profiling relied on immunoSEQ multiplex PCR, and the TCRdb table lists in-frame clones only, not all of them. The table includes roughly 260,000 clones, about nine tenths detected once. Trimming removed 4 bases from V and 3 bases from J, with 7 bases in between. The CDR3 covers 12 residues. Germline CDR1 is MGHDK and CDR2 is SYGVNS. The specimen was peripheral blood. The chain uses TRBV25-1 and TRBJ2-7; the D gene is possibly TRBD1 (6 bases). The clonotype comes from a woman in her thirties with COVID-19, enrolled during active disease. The CDR3 region has the DNA TGTGCCAGCAGTGTACAGGGCTACGAGCAGTACTTC. The encoded protein is CASSVQGYEQYF.